This T cell receptor beta chain comes out of a study of blood T cell repertoires in COVID-19. The table came from immunoSEQ multiplex PCR; TCRdb's copy has only in-frame clones and leaves some out. The sample consists of about 97,000 clones, roughly 86% of them appearing once. The CDR3 spans 17 residues. The germline CDR1 and CDR2 sequences are SGHAT and FQNNGV. V shed 1 base and J shed 5 bases, with 17 bases lying between them. The chain employs TRBV11-2 and TRBJ2-2; maybe TRBD2 (6 bases). The material sequenced was peripheral blood. This sequence was found in a human donor in a cohort sampled during active COVID-19. Here the CDR3 DNA reads TGTGCCAGCAGCTTAGTAGGAGGTGGGACTTCTACCGGGGAGCTGTTTTTT. Amino acid sequence: CASSLVGGGTSTGELFF.